This T cell receptor beta chain was sequenced in a study of T cells in localized non-small cell lung cancer. Profiled with immunoSEQ multiplex PCR; TCRdb holds only in-frame clones, not every one. Among 78,000 or so clones listed, approximately 84% were seen once. This CDR3 comprises 15 residues. With V trimmed by 4 bases and J by 5 bases, 7 bases remained unmatched. From germline, CDR1 is SGHNT and CDR2 YYREEE (reference sequence). J is TRBJ2-4 and V is TRBV5-4, with 9 nucleotides matching TRBD1. Sequences were derived from peripheral blood, sampled before any cancer treatment. The sequence derives from a man aged 35-75 years with stage I lung adenocarcinoma. CDR3 sequence (DNA): TGTGCCAGCAGCCTTCCGGGACAGGGTGAAAACATTCAGTACTTC. Amino acid sequence: CASSLPGQGENIQYF. Full variable domain (remainder filled in from reference TRBV5-4 and TRBJ2-4): ETGVTQSPTHLIKTRGQQVTLRCSSQSGHNTVSWYQQALGQGPQFIFQYYREEENGRGNFPPRFSGLQFPNYSSELNVNALELDDSALYLCASSLPGQGENIQYFGAGTRLSVL.